These T cell receptor beta chains were read from a single sample in a study of STAT3 mutations in large granular lymphocyte leukemia. The data were produced by immunoSEQ multiplex PCR, yet TCRdb's version contains in-frame clones alone and is incomplete. The data show around 1,900 clones, with under 80% seen just once and around 83% held by the top ten. Sequenced material: peripheral blood mononuclear cells. The receptors shown here come from a man aged 60-69 years with T-cell large granular lymphocyte leukemia. Some clones in this sample may be carry-over from other donors' samples. The CDR3 runs from the conserved cysteine through the conserved F or W. Fields, in order: clone size, D gene, V gene, J gene, CDR3 DNA, CDR3 protein. The D gene is left open where the match is weak. Size tells how often a clone was seen (once, few, many) or the class of an expanded clone, and some rows leave it out.

size: few; D: -; V: TRBV2; J: TRBJ1-2; DNA: TGTGCCAGCTCCTCCTCCTCTAGCTATGGCTACACCTTC; CDR3: CASSSSSSYGYTF
size: -; D: -; V: TRBV4-2; J: TRBJ2-7; DNA: TGTGCCAGCAGCCAAGCTCCAGGTTTTTACGAGCAGTACTTC; CDR3: CASSQAPGFYEQYF
size: once; D: -; V: TRBV30; J: TRBJ1-5; DNA: TGTGCCTGGAGTGGGGGATTCAATCAGCCCCAGCATTTT; CDR3: CAWSGGFNQPQHF
size: -; D: -; V: TRBV5-4; J: TRBJ1-1; DNA: TGTGCCAGCAGCATTGGACAGACCCCTGAAGCTTTCTTT; CDR3: CASSIGQTPEAFF
size: few; D: TRBD1; V: TRBV7-6; J: TRBJ1-6; DNA: TGTGCCAGCAGCTTTGGGGACAGGGGATCACCCCTCCACTTT; CDR3: CASSFGDRGSPLHF
size: few; D: -; V: TRBV7-9; J: TRBJ1-2; DNA: TGTGCCAGCAGCTTATCTTCAGGGGCCTTC; CDR3: CASSLSSGAF
size: once; D: -; V: TRBV5-1; J: TRBJ1-2; DNA: TGCGCCAGCGGAGCGACAGGCTCGTTAAATGGCTACACCTTC; CDR3: CASGATGSLNGYTF
size: few; D: -; V: TRBV7-9; J: TRBJ1-2; DNA: TGTGCCAGCAGCTTAGGCGGGGAGGATGGCTACACCTTC; CDR3: CASSLGGEDGYTF
size: -; D: TRBD1; V: TRBV18; J: TRBJ1-1; DNA: TGTGCCAGTTCGGACAGGCAGGGCACTGAAGCTTTCTTT; CDR3: CASSDRQGTEAFF
size: -; D: -; V: TRBV5-6; J: TRBJ2-7; DNA: TGTGCCAGCAGCTTTAATCTCTACGAGCAGTACTTC; CDR3: CASSFNLYEQYF
size: -; D: -; V: TRBV5-1; J: TRBJ1-5; DNA: TGCGCCAGCAGCTTGGCAGGGCAAAGCAATCAGCCCCAGCATTTT; CDR3: CASSLAGQSNQPQHF
size: once; D: TRBD2; V: TRBV7-9; J: TRBJ2-7; DNA: TGTGCCAGCAGCCCCGCACGGGGGGTCCCCTACGAGCAGTACTTC; CDR3: CASSPARGVPYEQYF
size: -; D: -; V: TRBV5-4; J: TRBJ1-2; DNA: TGTGCCAGCAGCGACGAGGGAGGCTATGGCTACACCTTC; CDR3: CASSDEGGYGYTF
size: -; D: TRBD2; V: TRBV10-3; J: TRBJ2-7; DNA: TGTGCCATCAGTGAGGGGTGGGAGGGTCCCTACGAGCAGTACTTC; CDR3: CAISEGWEGPYEQYF
size: few; D: TRBD1; V: TRBV5-1; J: TRBJ1-2; DNA: TGCGCCAGCAGCTTGGGACAGGGCTCGGGCTATGGCTACACCTTC; CDR3: CASSLGQGSGYGYTF
size: -; D: -; V: TRBV9; J: TRBJ2-5; DNA: TGTGCCAGCAGCGTAGCTACAATGGGACGGGTGGAGACCCAGTACTTC; CDR3: CASSVATMGRVETQYF
size: -; D: TRBD1; V: TRBV30; J: TRBJ2-7; DNA: TGTGCCTGGTCTACCGGGACAGGGTCCTACGAGCAGTACTTC; CDR3: CAWSTGTGSYEQYF
size: -; D: -; V: TRBV30; J: TRBJ2-7; DNA: TGTGCCTGGAGTGTGGGCAGGGACATCCTCGAGCAGTACTTC; CDR3: CAWSVGRDILEQYF
size: -; D: -; V: TRBV29-1; J: TRBJ1-6; DNA: TGCAGCGTTCAGGCTTTTGGGGAGAATTCACCCCTCCACTTT; CDR3: CSVQAFGENSPLHF
size: -; D: -; V: TRBV7-9; J: TRBJ1-2; DNA: TGTGCCAGCAGCTCCCAGGGGTATGGCTACACCTTC; CDR3: CASSSQGYGYTF
size: -; D: -; V: TRBV7-2; J: TRBJ2-7; DNA: TGTGCCAGCAGTTTCCCCCCTACCATGAGCTACGAGCAGTACTTC; CDR3: CASSFPPTMSYEQYF
size: few; D: -; V: TRBV13; J: TRBJ1-2; DNA: TGTGCCAGCAGCGCCGTAGGAGGGTTCGGCTACACCTTC; CDR3: CASSAVGGFGYTF
size: -; D: TRBD1; V: TRBV5-1; J: TRBJ2-7; DNA: TGCGCCAGCAGCCAGCCTCCCTTGACAGGGTACTCCTACGAGCAGTACTTC; CDR3: CASSQPPLTGYSYEQYF
size: -; D: TRBD1; V: TRBV10-3; J: TRBJ1-6; DNA: TGTGCCATCAGTGAGCGGGACAGCGGAATTTCACCCCTCCACTTT; CDR3: CAISERDSGISPLHF
size: -; D: -; V: TRBV7-9; J: TRBJ1-2; DNA: TGTGCCAGCAGCTCCCGCCCCGACGGCTACACCTTC; CDR3: CASSSRPDGYTF
size: -; D: -; V: TRBV18; J: TRBJ2-7; DNA: TGTGCCAGCTCACCGGCGGCGAGCTCCTACGAGCAGTACTTC; CDR3: CASSPAASSYEQYF
size: -; D: TRBD2; V: TRBV5-1; J: TRBJ2-1; DNA: TGCGCCAGCAGCTTGGTTCCGGGGGGTTACAATGAGCAGTTCTTC; CDR3: CASSLVPGGYNEQFF
size: -; D: -; V: TRBV7-9; J: TRBJ1-2; DNA: TGTGCCAGCAGCCCCGGGGGTAGCGACTATGGCTACACCTTC; CDR3: CASSPGGSDYGYTF
size: -; D: -; V: TRBV5-1; J: TRBJ1-1; DNA: TGCGCCAGCAGCTTGGGAGGGGTCGGTGAAGCTTTCTTT; CDR3: CASSLGGVGEAFF
size: -; D: -; V: TRBV7-9; J: TRBJ1-2; DNA: TGTGCCAGCAGCTTAGGCAGGGCCTATGGCTACACCTTC; CDR3: CASSLGRAYGYTF
size: -; D: -; V: TRBV5-1; J: TRBJ2-5; DNA: TGCGCCAGCAAGTTGGAGCAAGAGACCCAGTACTTC; CDR3: CASKLEQETQYF
size: few; D: -; V: TRBV14; J: TRBJ2-5; DNA: TGTGCCAGCAGAGATCTGGGGCAAGAGACCCAGTACTTC; CDR3: CASRDLGQETQYF
size: few; D: -; V: TRBV6-5; J: TRBJ1-2; DNA: TGTGCCATCAGCCTCGCGGGCTATGGCTACACCTTC; CDR3: CAISLAGYGYTF
size: -; D: -; V: TRBV30; J: TRBJ2-7; DNA: TGTGCCGGGGCAGGGGGGTACGAGCAGTACTTC; CDR3: CAGAGGYEQYF
size: -; D: TRBD1; V: TRBV18; J: TRBJ1-2; DNA: TGTGCCAGCTCACCCGGGACAGGGGGCGGCTACACCTTC; CDR3: CASSPGTGGGYTF
size: -; D: TRBD2; V: TRBV7-3; J: TRBJ2-1; DNA: TGTGCCAGCAGCTTAATAGTTAGCGGGGGCTACAATGAGCAGTTCTTC; CDR3: CASSLIVSGGYNEQFF
size: -; D: -; V: TRBV29-1; J: TRBJ2-7; DNA: TGCAGCGCCGAGGGACTCTCCTACGAGCAGTACTTC; CDR3: CSAEGLSYEQYF
size: -; D: TRBD1; V: TRBV18; J: TRBJ1-2; DNA: TGTGCCAGCGCTTCCTACAGGGGAGATGGCTACACCTTC; CDR3: CASASYRGDGYTF
size: few; D: -; V: TRBV5-4; J: TRBJ2-7; DNA: TGTGCCAGCAGCTTGGATGCGGGAAGGCGCCAGTACTTC; CDR3: CASSLDAGRRQYF
size: -; D: -; V: TRBV6-6; J: TRBJ2-1; DNA: TGTGCCAGCAGTACAGGAGCGCGCAAGGGTTTCGAGCAGTTCTTC; CDR3: CASSTGARKGFEQFF